This T cell receptor (beta chain) was found in a study of CD8 T cells in Susac syndrome. Overall study findings and caveats: The study conceded that its TCR sequencing and HLA analysis involved relatively few individuals.

Sequencing of TCR beta covered CD8+ and CD4+ T cells obtained from blood. Negative isolation was used for CD8+ and CD4+ T cells and FACS enrichment for TEMRA cells. The CDR3 has 19 amino acids. The germline CDR1 and CDR2 sequences are SGDLS and YYNGEE. The V and J ends lost 2 bases and 0 bases respectively, with 21 bases between them. Random hexamers were used to reverse transcribe the RNA input (0.5 to 1 ug). It was immunoSEQ multiplex PCR that amplified TCR beta CDR3 across 54 Vbeta and 13 Jbeta. Each CDR3 protein gets one entry after TCRdb re-called the immunoSEQ multiplex PCR reads with MiXCR. The data hold 150,000 to 200,000 distinct CDR3 sequences, with roughly 95% observed a single time. In the case of this clonotype: Its antigen is undetermined.

Sequencing was performed on CD8+ T cells from PBMCs. This sequence was found in a human donor with multiple sclerosis. This rearrangement joins TRBV9 to TRBJ2-1; possibly TRBD2 for D (6 bases). The CDR3 DNA reads TGTGCCAGCAGCGTCGGCCGGGGGATGCGCCGGAGCTCCTACAATGAGCAGTTCTTC. It is translated as CASSVGRGMRRSSYNEQFF.